The entry below gives a single T cell receptor beta chain sequence along with its context. Per the original data handling: Amplification of reference gene primers was used by the study to estimate nucleated cell counts. The data were produced by immunoSEQ multiplex PCR, yet TCRdb's version contains in-frame clones alone and is incomplete. V and J calls and clone size come straight from that table; D and trimming were deduced from the DNA. This sample has 240,000 or so clones, with about 86% found just once. This entry comes from a study of blood T cell repertoires in COVID-19. Turning to the study itself: Sources were T cells, B-cell-depleted T cells, or PBMCs; the material itself was cDNA or gDNA.

This CDR3 spans 12 amino acids. V lost 8 bases, J lost 12 bases, and 10 bases stayed unmatched. Germline CDR1 reads KGHDR; CDR2 reads SFDVKD. What was sequenced was peripheral blood. The TCR comes from a man aged 60 to 69 with acute or convalescent COVID-19. The chain uses TRBV24-1 and TRBJ1-1, with 8 nucleotides matching TRBD1. The CDR3 loop reads CATKTSGGKTFF. For the CDR3, the DNA is TGTGCCACCAAAACCTCAGGGGGCAAAACTTTCTTT.